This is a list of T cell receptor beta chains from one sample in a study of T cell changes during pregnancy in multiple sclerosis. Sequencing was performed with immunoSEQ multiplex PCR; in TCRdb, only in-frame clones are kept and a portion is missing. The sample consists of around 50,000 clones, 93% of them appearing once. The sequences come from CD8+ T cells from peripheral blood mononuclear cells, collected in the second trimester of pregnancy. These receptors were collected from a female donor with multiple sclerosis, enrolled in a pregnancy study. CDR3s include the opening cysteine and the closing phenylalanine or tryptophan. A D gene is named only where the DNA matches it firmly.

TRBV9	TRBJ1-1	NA	CASSLRGGLNTEAFF
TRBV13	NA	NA	CASSSQPTSYNEQYF
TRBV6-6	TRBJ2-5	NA	CASSYPGQLGQETQYF
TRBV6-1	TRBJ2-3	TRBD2	CASSEVSGGADTQYF
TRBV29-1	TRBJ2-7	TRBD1	CSVLGGDSSYEQYF
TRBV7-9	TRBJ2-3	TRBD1	CASTPQGSLSDTQYF
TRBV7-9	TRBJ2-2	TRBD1	CASTVGGREYTGELFF
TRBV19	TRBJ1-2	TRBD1	CAVGQGSFGGYTF
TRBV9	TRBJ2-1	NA	CASSVLGDEQFF
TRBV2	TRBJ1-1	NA	CASSEGTPPTKAFF
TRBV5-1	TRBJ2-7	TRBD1	CASRIRDRYVYEQYF
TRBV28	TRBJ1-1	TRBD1	CASSFLFVTGGRKYEAFF
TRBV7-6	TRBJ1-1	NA	CASSLNSLPGETEAFF
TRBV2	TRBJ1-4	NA	CASTLQQGVREKLFF
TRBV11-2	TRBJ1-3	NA	CASSLEAWGNTIYF
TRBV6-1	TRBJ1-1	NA	CASSEARGLNTEAFF
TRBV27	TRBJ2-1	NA	CASSLAEFNEQFF
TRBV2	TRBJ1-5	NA	CASSVRDTNQPQHF
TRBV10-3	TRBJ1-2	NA	CAISESPMAGQTIYGYTF
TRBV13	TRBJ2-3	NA	CASSPPRASNVPDTQYF
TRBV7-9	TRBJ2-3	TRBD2	CASVPSGISTDTQYF
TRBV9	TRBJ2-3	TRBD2	CASSTIAGGTTDTQYF
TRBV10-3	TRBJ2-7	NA	CAISDDSIYEQYF
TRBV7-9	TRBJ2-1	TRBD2	CASSSGLAGVREQFF
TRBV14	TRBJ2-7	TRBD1	CASSRLGDRGDYEQYF
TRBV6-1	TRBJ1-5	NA	CASRGEGVLQPQHF
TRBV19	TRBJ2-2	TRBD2	CASSIVRGAGELFF
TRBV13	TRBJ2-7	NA	CASSFRVPLEQYF
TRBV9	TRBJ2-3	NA	CASSVQPGTDTQYF
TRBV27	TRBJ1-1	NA	CASSSDPQGQGTEAFF
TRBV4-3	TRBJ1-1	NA	CASSQGPPTQGSVGAFF
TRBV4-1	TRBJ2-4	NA	CASSQDWANIQYF
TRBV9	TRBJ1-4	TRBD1	CASSAQGQGIEKLFF
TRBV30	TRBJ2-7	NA	CAWSVSGYYEQYF
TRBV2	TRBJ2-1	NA	CASMPGLSPYNEQFF
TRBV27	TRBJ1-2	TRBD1	CASSSWTGEWYGYTF
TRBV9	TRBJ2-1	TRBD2	CASSPEGTSARGEQFF
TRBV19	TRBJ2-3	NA	CASSLGQGLADTQYF
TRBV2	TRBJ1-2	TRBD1	CASSRDGRQGLSSGYTF
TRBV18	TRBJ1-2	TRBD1	CASLPGQGNYGYTF
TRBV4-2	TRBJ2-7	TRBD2	CASSPVMDFQGLAEGYEQYF
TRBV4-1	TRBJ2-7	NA	CASSQGAGKYEQYF
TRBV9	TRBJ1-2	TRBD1	CASSTDRGPARGYTF
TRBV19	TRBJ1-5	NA	CASSTVDRYQPQHF
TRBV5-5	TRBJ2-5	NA	CASSLVESGQETQYF
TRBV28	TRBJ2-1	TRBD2	CASSTLAGGVDNEQFF
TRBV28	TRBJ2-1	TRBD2	CASSSPRLAGVHSTYNEQFF
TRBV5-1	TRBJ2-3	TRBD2	CASSWTASGSTDTQYF
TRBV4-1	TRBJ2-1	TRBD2	CASSPGLVMGTEQFF
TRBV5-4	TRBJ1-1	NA	CASSPPTGNTEAFF
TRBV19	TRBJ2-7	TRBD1	CASTPTGGSYEQYF
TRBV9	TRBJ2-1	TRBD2	CASSPGSGSFSYNEQFF
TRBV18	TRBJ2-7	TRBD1	CASSVYGTGSSYEQYF
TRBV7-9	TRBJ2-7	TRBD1	CASSSGTAMYEQYF
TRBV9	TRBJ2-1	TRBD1	CASSTDRGNYNEQFF